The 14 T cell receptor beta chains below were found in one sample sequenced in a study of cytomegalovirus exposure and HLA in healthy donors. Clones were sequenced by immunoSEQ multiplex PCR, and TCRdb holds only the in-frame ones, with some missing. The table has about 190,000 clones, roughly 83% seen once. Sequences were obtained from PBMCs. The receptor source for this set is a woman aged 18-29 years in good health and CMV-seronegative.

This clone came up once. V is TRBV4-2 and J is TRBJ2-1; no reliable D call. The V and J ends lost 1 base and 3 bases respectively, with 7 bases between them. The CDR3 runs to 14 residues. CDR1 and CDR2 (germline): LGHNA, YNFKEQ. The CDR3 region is CASSQAPSYNEQFF. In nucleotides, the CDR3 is TGTGCCAGCAGCCAAGCCCCCAGCTACAATGAGCAGTTCTTC.

CDR3 nucleotides: TGCGCCAGCAGCCGCAAGGGGGCAGGGGGGCCTGAAGCTTTCTTT. Translation: CASSRKGAGGPEAFF. The chain combines TRBV4-1 with TRBJ1-1, with 7 bases fitting TRBD1. V trimming: 4 bases; J trimming: 6 bases; junction bases outside the gene matches: 11. The CDR3 runs 15 residues. Looked up from germline, CDR1 is MGHRA and CDR2 is YSYEKL.

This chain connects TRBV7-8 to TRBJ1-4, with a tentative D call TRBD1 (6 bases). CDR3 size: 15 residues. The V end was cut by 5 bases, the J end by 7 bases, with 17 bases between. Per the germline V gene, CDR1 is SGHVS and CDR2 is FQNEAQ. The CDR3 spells CASSPLAGEGEKLFF. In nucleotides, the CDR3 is TGTGCCAGCAGCCCCTTGGCAGGGGAGGGTGAAAAACTGTTTTTT.

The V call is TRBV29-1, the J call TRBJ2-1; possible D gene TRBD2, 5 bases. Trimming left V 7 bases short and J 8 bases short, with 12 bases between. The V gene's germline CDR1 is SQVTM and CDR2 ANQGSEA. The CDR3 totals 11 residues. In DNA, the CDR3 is TGCAGCGCCCGGACTCTGGATGAGCAGTTCTTC. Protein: CSARTLDEQFF.

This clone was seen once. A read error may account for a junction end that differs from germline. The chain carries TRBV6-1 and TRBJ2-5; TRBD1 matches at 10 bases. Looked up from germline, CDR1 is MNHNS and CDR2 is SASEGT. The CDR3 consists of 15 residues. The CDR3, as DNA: TGTGCCAGCAGCGAAGGGAGACAGGGGGCAAAGACCCAGTACTTC. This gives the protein CASSEGRQGAKTQYF.

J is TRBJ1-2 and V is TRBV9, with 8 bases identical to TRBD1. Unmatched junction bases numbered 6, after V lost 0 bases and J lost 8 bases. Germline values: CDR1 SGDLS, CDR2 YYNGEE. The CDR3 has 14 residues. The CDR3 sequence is CASSVGQGARGYTF. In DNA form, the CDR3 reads TGTGCCAGCAGCGTAGGCCAGGGGGCGAGGGGCTACACCTTC.

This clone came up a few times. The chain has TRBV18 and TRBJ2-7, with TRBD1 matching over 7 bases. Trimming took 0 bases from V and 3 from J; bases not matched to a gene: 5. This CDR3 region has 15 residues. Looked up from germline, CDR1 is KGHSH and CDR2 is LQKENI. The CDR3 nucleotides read TGTGCCAGCTCACCACCGGGACAGCTGAACTACGAGCAGTACTTC. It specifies CASSPPGQLNYEQYF.

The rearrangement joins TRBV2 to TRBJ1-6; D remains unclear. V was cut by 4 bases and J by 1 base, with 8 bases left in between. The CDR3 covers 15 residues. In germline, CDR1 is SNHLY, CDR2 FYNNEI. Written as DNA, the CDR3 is TGTGCCAGCAGTGTCCGGGTTTCCTATAATTCACCCCTCCACTTT. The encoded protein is CASSVRVSYNSPLHF.

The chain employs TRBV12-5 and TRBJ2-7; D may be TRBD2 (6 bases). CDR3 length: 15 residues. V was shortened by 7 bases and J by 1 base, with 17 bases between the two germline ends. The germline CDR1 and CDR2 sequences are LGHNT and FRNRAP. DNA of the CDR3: TGTGCTAGTGCTTCTGGGGCGGGGCGATCCTACGAGCAGTACTTC. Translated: CASASGAGRSYEQYF.

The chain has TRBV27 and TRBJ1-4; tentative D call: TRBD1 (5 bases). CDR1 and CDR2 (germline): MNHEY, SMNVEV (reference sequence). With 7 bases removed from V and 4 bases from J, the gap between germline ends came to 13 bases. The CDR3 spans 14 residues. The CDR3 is CASTTRGINEKLFF. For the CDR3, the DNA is TGTGCCAGCACCACCCGGGGGATTAATGAAAAACTGTTTTTT.

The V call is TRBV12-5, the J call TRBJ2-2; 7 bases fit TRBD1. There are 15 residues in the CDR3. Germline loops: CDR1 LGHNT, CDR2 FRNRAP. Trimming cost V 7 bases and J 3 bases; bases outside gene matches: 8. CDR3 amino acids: CASDDRAVDTGELFF. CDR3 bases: TGTGCTAGTGATGACAGGGCCGTTGACACCGGGGAGCTGTTTTTT. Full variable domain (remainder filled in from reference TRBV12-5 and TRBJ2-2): DARVTQTPRHKVTEMGQEVTMRCQPILGHNTVFWYRQTMMQGLELLAYFRNRAPLDDSGMPKDRFSAEMPDATLATLKIQPSEPRDSAVYFCASDDRAVDTGELFFGEGSRLTVL.

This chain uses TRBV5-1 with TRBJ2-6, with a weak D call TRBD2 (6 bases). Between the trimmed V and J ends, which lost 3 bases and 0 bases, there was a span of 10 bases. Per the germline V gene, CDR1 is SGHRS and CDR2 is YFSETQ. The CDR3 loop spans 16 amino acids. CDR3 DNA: TGCGCCAGCAGCTCGGGAGCTTTCTCTGGGGCCAACGTCCTGACTTTC. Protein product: CASSSGAFSGANVLTF.

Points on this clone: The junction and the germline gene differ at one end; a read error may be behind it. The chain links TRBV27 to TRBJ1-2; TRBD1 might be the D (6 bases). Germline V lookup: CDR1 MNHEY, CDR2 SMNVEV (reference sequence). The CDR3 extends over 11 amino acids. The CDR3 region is CASSSHREKVF. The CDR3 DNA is TGTGCCAGCAGTTCCCACAGGGAGAAGGTATTC.

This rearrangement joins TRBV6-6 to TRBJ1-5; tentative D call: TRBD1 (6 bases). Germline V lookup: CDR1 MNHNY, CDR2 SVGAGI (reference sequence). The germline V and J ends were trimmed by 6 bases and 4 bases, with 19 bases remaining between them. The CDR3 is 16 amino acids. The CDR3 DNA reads TGTGCCAGCAGGCCTACGTACGGACAGCAGAATCAGCCCCAGCATTTT. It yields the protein CASRPTYGQQNQPQHF.